The sequence of this TCR beta chain was determined in a study of TIL therapy for anti-PD-1-resistant metastatic lung cancer. Sequencing used immunoSEQ v3. The data were produced by immunoSEQ multiplex PCR, yet TCRdb's version contains in-frame clones alone and is incomplete. The data contain 50,000 to 65,000 clones, about 81% of them singletons. Time point reported: pre-treatment sample, taken before nivolumab and TIL therapy. Overall study findings and caveats: After infusion, TIL clonotypes partly replaced peripheral T cells and declined over months.

A remark on this clone: The antigen remains unidentified.

CDR3 size: 15 residues. CDR1 is SGHRS, CDR2 YFSETQ, per germline. V dropped 4 bases and J dropped 4; count of bases not matched to a gene: 4. The sequence was obtained from a person aged 25-85 years with non-small cell lung cancer. This sequence joins TRBV5-1 and TRBJ2-3; 12 positions agree with TRBD2. Specimen: blood, collected at baseline. The chain's CDR3 is CASSRLAGVSDTQYF. CDR3 nucleotides: TGCGCCAGCAGCCGACTAGCGGGAGTTTCAGATACGCAGTATTTT.